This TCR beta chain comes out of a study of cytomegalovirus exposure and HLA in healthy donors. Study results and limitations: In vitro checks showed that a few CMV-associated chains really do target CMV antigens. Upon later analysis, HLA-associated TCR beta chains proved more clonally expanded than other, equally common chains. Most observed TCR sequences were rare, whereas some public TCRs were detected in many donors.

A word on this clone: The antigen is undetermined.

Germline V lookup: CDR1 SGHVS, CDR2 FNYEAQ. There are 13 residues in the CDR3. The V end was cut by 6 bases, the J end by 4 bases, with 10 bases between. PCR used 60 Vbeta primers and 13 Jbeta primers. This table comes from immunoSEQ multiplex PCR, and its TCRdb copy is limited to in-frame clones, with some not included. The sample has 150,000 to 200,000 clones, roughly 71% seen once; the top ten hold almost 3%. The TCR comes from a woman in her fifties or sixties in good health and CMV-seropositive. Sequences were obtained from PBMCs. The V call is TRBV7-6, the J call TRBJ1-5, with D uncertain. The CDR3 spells CASSPLENQPQHF. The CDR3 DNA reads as TGTGCCAGCAGTCCGCTAGAGAATCAGCCCCAGCATTTT.